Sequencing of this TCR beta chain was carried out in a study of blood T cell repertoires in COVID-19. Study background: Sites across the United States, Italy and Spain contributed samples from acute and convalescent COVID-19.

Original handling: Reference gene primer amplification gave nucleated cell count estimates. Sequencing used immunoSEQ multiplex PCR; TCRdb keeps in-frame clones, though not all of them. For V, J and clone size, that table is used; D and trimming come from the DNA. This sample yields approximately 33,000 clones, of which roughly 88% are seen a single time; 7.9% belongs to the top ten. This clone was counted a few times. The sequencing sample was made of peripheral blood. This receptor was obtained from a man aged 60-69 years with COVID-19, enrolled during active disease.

The CDR3 region is CASSPAGSSNYGYTF. CDR3 in DNA: TGTGCCAGCTCTCCCGCGGGCAGTTCTAACTATGGCTACACCTTC. The V gene is TRBV18, the J gene TRBJ1-2; no clear D. Per the germline V gene, CDR1 is KGHSH and CDR2 is LQKENI. The CDR3 runs 15 residues. Trimming took 6 bases from V and 0 from J, leaving 14 bases between them.